A single TCR beta chain is shown here with its context. Its antigen is unknown. At one of its ends the junction is not consistent with the germline gene, which may arise from a read error. The data belong to a study of metastatic and nonmetastatic thyroid tumors. Study-level information: Repertoires from malignant and benign thyroid patients were compared across blood and tumor or nodule tissue.

TCRdb re-called the PCR reads with MiXCR. The data hold 15,000 to 20,000 clones, with roughly 13% observed a single time. Patients were all untreated before their thyroid surgery. The study, taken as a whole, reports: Compared with benign nodules, malignant thyroid tumors were reported to have significantly higher TCR beta diversity in both blood and tumor.

Germline CDR1 WNHNN, CDR2 SYGVQD (reference sequence). The CDR3 spans 18 residues. Material for sequencing was blood. The genes are TRBV10-1 and TRBJ2-2; 12 bases map to TRBD2. The TCR sequence derives from a female donor with papillary thyroid cancer or a benign thyroid nodule (not recorded which). Some clones in this sample may be carry-over from other donors' samples. CDR3 nucleotide sequence: TGCGCCAGCAGTGAGTCCGCTAGCGGGGGGGGGAACACCGGCGAGCTGTTTTTT. This encodes CASSESASGGGNTGELFF.